This T cell receptor (beta chain) emerged from a study of Ad26.COV2.S vaccination and SARS-CoV-2 variants. The CDR3 runs to 14 residues. J lost 4 bases, V lost 4 bases, and 7 bases had no gene match. Germline CDR1 reads SGHDN; CDR2 reads FVKESK. This clone was counted between two and nine times. What it binds is unknown. Assay used: immunoSEQ multiplex PCR; TCRdb lists only in-frame clones, some missing. The sample contains under 400,000 clones, roughly 84% of which appear only once. Treatment defined: roughly 18 received Ad26.COV2.S at low or high dose, single or two shots; 5 received placebo; per-sample allocation not given. The investigators took samples on day 63 after the first vaccine or placebo injection. An adult aged 18-55 years in Boston served as the donor. The study's findings and limits: Measures of TCR breadth and depth may have fallen short of total T cell responses.

The input for sequencing was peripheral blood, taken in a trial of Ad26.COV2.S vaccine versus placebo. This rearrangement joins TRBV14 to TRBJ2-7; 7 bases line up with TRBD2. This clonotype was sampled from a person between 18 and 65 years old who received the Ad26.COV2.S COVID-19 vaccine or a placebo. The CDR3 is CASSPYGEGYEQYF. The CDR3 DNA sequence: TGTGCCAGCAGCCCCTATGGGGAGGGATACGAGCAGTACTTC.